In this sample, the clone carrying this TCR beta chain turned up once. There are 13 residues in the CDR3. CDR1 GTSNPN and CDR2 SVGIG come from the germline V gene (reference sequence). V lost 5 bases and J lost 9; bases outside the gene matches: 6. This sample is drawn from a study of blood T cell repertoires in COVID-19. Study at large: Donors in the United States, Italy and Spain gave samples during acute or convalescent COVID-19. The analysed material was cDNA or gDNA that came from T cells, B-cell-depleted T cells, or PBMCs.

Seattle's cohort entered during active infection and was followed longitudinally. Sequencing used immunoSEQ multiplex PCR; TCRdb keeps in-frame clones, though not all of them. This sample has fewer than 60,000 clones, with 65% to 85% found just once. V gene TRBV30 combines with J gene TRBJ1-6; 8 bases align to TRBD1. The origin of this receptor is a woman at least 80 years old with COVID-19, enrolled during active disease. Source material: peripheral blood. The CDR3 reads CAWRGQGISPLHF. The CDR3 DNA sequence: TGTGCCTGGCGAGGACAGGGTATTTCACCCCTCCACTTT.